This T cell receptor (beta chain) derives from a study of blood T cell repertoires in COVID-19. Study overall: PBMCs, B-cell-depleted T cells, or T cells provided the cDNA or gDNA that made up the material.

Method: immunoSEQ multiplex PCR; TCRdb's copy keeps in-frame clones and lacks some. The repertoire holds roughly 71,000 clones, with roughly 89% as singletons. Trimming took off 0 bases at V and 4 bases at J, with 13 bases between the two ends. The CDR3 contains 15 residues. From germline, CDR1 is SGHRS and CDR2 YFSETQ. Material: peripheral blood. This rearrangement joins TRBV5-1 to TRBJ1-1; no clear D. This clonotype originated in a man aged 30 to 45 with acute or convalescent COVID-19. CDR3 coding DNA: TGCGCCAGCAGCTTGGGTCCGGTTACCGGCACTGAAGCTTTCTTT. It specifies CASSLGPVTGTEAFF.